The 3 T cell receptor beta chains listed next were all sequenced from one sample in a study of neoadjuvant nivolumab and ipilimumab in lung cancer. Method: immunoSEQ multiplex PCR; TCRdb's copy keeps in-frame clones and lacks some. The sample lists over 10,000 clones, 95% occurring once. The material sequenced was peripheral blood, taken after neoadjuvant nivolumab, alone or with ipilimumab, at or shortly before surgery. The receptors come from an adult with non-small cell lung cancer.

The count of this clone is one. The CDR3 sequence: CASSDSSRGTEAFF. As DNA, the CDR3 is TGTGCCAGCAGTGACTCGAGTAGGGGGACAGAAGCTTTCTTT. V and J are TRBV6-4 and TRBJ1-1, with a possible D match to TRBD1 (6 bases). The germline V gene has CDR1 MRHNA and CDR2 SNTAGT. Deletions cut 0 bases from V and 8 bases from J, with 13 bases between. This CDR3 region has 14 residues.

The chain joins TRBV4-3 to TRBJ1-2; 12 bases are a match to TRBD1. This CDR3 spans 16 amino acids. CDR1 is LGHNA and CDR2 is YSLEER in the germline V gene. J gave up 2 bases and V 3 bases, and 4 bases lay outside the gene matches. The CDR3 DNA reads TGCGCCAGCAGCCAGGGACAGGGGGCAGAGAACTATGGCTACACCTTC. This codes for CASSQGQGAENYGYTF.

The rearrangement joins TRBV19 to TRBJ1-2; 11 nucleotides align to TRBD1. Germline CDR1 is LNHDA and CDR2 is SQIVND (reference sequence). CDR3 size: 15 residues. The V and J ends lost 9 bases and 4 bases, in that order; junction bases with no gene match: 10. CDR3 in amino acids: CASRDRGTGSYGYTF. The CDR3 DNA reads TGTGCCAGCAGGGACAGGGGGACGGGGAGCTATGGCTACACCTTC.